The source of this T cell receptor (beta chain) is a study of blood T cell repertoires in COVID-19 (dated by TCRdb to 2018 to 2021). Regarding the research as a whole: Collaborator samples came from the United States, Italy and Spain and covered acute and convalescent phases of COVID-19. The repertoires were released in a freely available public database meant as a resource for research on the immune response to SARS-CoV-2. Where available, HLA class I and class II types were obtained from metadata supplied by the sample provider rather than from assay-based typing. Samples came from the ongoing ImmuneRACE study (first 160 participants) plus 1,254 subjects from 6 global collaborators. Sample metadata almost always included a de-identified subject ID, COVID-19 status, age in years and sex. The material from the prospective study consisted of cDNA or gDNA derived from T cells, B-cell-depleted T cells, or PBMCs. Subjects who had been exposed to COVID-19, were actively infected with it, or had recovered from it provided the deeply sampled blood TCRbeta repertoires that made up the dataset. General findings and caveats noted by the study authors: How much clinical and demographic metadata was included differed by source and by participant, and the metadata was provided uncurated.

The V and J ends are trimmed by 7 bases and 3 bases, leaving 13 bases between them. Via the germline V gene (reference sequence), CDR1 is LNHDA and CDR2 SQIVND. The CDR3 starts with the cysteine, ends with the phenylalanine, and has 14 residues. Just the 42-base CDR3 DNA is kept, in frame starting at base 1. TCRbeta CDR3 regions were amplified from genomic DNA using the immunoSEQ Assay, a bias-controlled multiplex PCR. As for how the authors treated the data: The number of nucleated cells in each sample was estimated from the amplification of reference gene primers within the assay. To quantify the absolute abundance of each unique TCRbeta CDR3 rearrangement, sequence reads were collapsed and filtered. Productive Simpson clonality was computed per sample as the square root of Simpson's diversity index over productive rearrangements. Not all clones reach the TCRdb copy of this immuneACCESS table, which keeps in-frame sequences only. Checked studies attribute under half of the gap to unresolved V genes and leave the rest unexplained. That table furnishes V, J and clone size, whereas the DNA furnished D and trimming. This sample gives under 300,000 clones in total; about 88% of them show up just once. 5.5% to 7.5% of the sample is held by the ten biggest clonotypes.

This clone was seen a handful of times. This receptor's antigen is unknown. The sample holds no much larger clone one base away, and base qualities are not on file. Whole blood was collected in K2EDTA tubes by collaborating institutions according to the institutions' own protocols. For TCRbeta analysis, collaborator samples were shipped as frozen whole blood, as isolated PBMCs, or as DNA extracted from either sample type. The sequenced sample was peripheral blood. The rearrangement joined TRBV19 to TRBJ1-5; the D gene is perhaps TRBD1, from 5 matching bases. The source is a woman aged 70-85 years with active or convalescent COVID-19. The CDR3 region has the sequence CASNRGDLNQPQHF. The DNA is as follows: TGTGCCAGTAATCGGGGGGACCTCAATCAGCCCCAGCATTTT.